This passage covers 29 T cell receptor beta chains from one sample sequenced in a study of OX40 agonist ivuxolimab in advanced cancers. TCRdb's table, derived via immunoSEQ multiplex PCR, lists solely in-frame clones and lacks some. Counted here are around 64,000 clones, nearly 90% occurring once; the ten biggest clones make up 1.3%. The input for sequencing was CD4+ or CD8+ T cells sorted from blood, taken in a trial of the OX40 agonist ivuxolimab. The source is an adult with an advanced solid tumor such as melanoma, head and neck, liver or kidney cancer.

V and J are TRBV25-1 and TRBJ2-3, with 10 positions matching TRBD2. This CDR3 has 17 amino acids. Germline V gives CDR1 MGHDK, CDR2 SYGVNS. The ends lost 0 bases at V and 2 bases at J; junction bases unmatched: 5. CDR3 DNA: TGTGCCAGCAGTGAATACCAGACTAGCGGGTTCACAGATACGCAGTATTTT. As protein: CASSEYQTSGFTDTQYF.

The V call is TRBV18, the J call TRBJ1-1; TRBD1 aligns across 7 bases. This CDR3 comprises 17 residues. Germline CDR1 reads KGHSH; CDR2 reads LQKENI. Germline trimming cut 2 bases from V and 2 bases from J; bases unmatched to any gene: 11. CDR3 sequence reads: CASSPSRRGQRNTEAFF. Here the CDR3 DNA reads TGTGCCAGCTCACCATCGAGAAGGGGACAGAGAAACACTGAAGCTTTCTTT.

The chain joins TRBV2 to TRBJ2-1; D remains ambiguous. Trimming took 4 bases from V and 3 from J, leaving 1 base between them. Germline CDR1 is SNHLY and CDR2 is FYNNEI. The CDR3 is 11 amino acids. CDR3 amino acids: CASSGYNEQFF. The DNA for the CDR3 is TGTGCCAGCAGTGGCTACAATGAGCAGTTCTTC.

The chain couples TRBV7-4 to TRBJ2-7; no clear D. Germline V lookup: CDR1 SGHVT, CDR2 SQSDAQ. V was trimmed by 1 base and J by 6 bases, leaving 19 bases between them. The CDR3 consists of 16 residues. The CDR3 bases are TGTGCCAGCAGCTTAGATAGGAGCCTGTGGGAAGGCGAGCAGTACTTC. Protein product: CASSLDRSLWEGEQYF. Full variable domain (rest looked up from reference TRBV7-4 and TRBJ2-7): GAGVSQSPRYKVAKRGRDVALRCDSISGHVTLYWYRQTLGQGSEVLTYSQSDAQRDKSGRPSGRFSAERPERSVSTLKIQRTEQGDSAVYLCASSLDRSLWEGEQYFGPGTRLTVT.

This clone was counted once. The rearrangement uses TRBV11-2 and TRBJ2-7; no firm D call. The V end lost 1 base, the J end lost 6 bases, and 16 bases lay between the germline ends. This CDR3 has 15 amino acids. The germline V gene encodes CDR1 SGHAT and CDR2 FQNNGV. The CDR3 protein is CASSLGRNLAGEQYF. The CDR3 DNA reads TGTGCCAGCAGCTTAGGACGGAACCTTGCCGGCGAGCAGTACTTC.

This rearrangement joins TRBV5-1 to TRBJ2-7; D perhaps matches TRBD1 (7 bases). The CDR3 loop spans 14 amino acids. Germline V CDR1 and CDR2: SGHRS, YFSETQ. The V and J ends lost 4 bases and 6 bases respectively, with 17 bases between them. The CDR3 here is CASSAQGEVGEQYF. CDR3 in DNA: TGCGCCAGCAGCGCCCAGGGGGAGGTAGGCGAGCAGTACTTC.

The rearrangement uses TRBV7-2 and TRBJ1-1; no reliable D call. The V gene's germline CDR1 is SGHTA and CDR2 FQGNSA. The CDR3 spans 16 residues. V was clipped by 1 base and J by 0 bases, with 12 bases between them. CDR3 DNA sequence: TGTGCCAGCAGCTTAGTATCAGGCAGCATGAACACTGAAGCTTTCTTT. Amino acid sequence: CASSLVSGSMNTEAFF.

The chain links TRBV19 to TRBJ1-3; D unclear. The CDR3 totals 14 residues. CDR1 LNHDA and CDR2 SQIVND come from the germline V gene (reference sequence). Trimming cost V 5 bases and J 0 bases, with 8 bases left between them. CDR3 residues: CASSVDFSGNTIYF. In DNA, the CDR3 is TGTGCCAGTAGTGTCGATTTCTCTGGAAACACCATATATTTT.

The rearrangement uses TRBV6-5 and TRBJ1-6; no clear D. This CDR3 is 14 amino acids long. V was clipped by 11 bases and J by 0 bases, with 11 bases between them. Germline assignment: CDR1 MNHEY and CDR2 SVGAGI. Written as DNA, the CDR3 is TGTGCCGTGAGGAGAAGCTCCTATAATTCACCCCTCCACTTT. It translates to CAVRRSSYNSPLHF.

This clone was counted once. The rearrangement joins TRBV6-6 to TRBJ2-7; D perhaps matches TRBD2 (7 bases). CDR3 length equals 14 residues. Germline V lookup: CDR1 MNHNY, CDR2 SVGAGI (reference sequence). Trimming shortened V by 8 bases and J by 5 bases, and 19 bases separated the two germline ends. The CDR3 coding sequence is TGTGCCAGCGGGGGGGGCAGGGTAGGGGACGAGCAGTACTTC. Translation gives CASGGGRVGDEQYF.

The chain combines TRBV5-1 with TRBJ1-1, with TRBD1 as a possible D gene (6 bases). V was trimmed by 4 bases and J by 10 bases, leaving 20 bases between them. The CDR3 consists of 14 residues. Germline V gives CDR1 SGHRS, CDR2 YFSETQ. The CDR3 here is CASSPQGSNLRAFF. In nucleotides, the CDR3 is TGCGCCAGCAGCCCCCAGGGGTCTAACCTCCGAGCTTTCTTT.

The chain is built from TRBV27 and TRBJ1-3; D possibly corresponds to TRBD1 (6 bases). CDR3 length: 14 residues. Trimming pared 5 bases from V and 2 bases from J, leaving 10 bases between. In germline, CDR1 is MNHEY, CDR2 SMNVEV (reference sequence). CDR3 sequence: CASSPNRAGNTIYF. Here the CDR3 DNA reads TGTGCCAGCAGTCCTAACAGGGCTGGAAACACCATATATTTT.

V is TRBV30 and J is TRBJ2-1; D gene unclear. Trimming removed 0 bases from V and 0 bases from J, with 12 bases in between. CDR3 length: 16 residues. From germline, CDR1 is GTSNPN and CDR2 SVGIG (reference sequence). CDR3 amino acids: CAWSVPWASSYNEQFF. The DNA of the CDR3 is TGTGCCTGGAGTGTCCCCTGGGCTAGCTCCTACAATGAGCAGTTCTTC.

This clone is a singleton in its sample. The chain carries TRBV7-2 and TRBJ2-7, with TRBD1 matching over 11 bases. This CDR3 is 15 amino acids long. Trimming at V came to 4 bases and at J to 6 bases, leaving 8 bases not matched to a gene. Looked up from germline, CDR1 is SGHTA and CDR2 is FQGNSA. The CDR3 coding sequence is TGTGCCAGCAGCTCCGGACAGGGGGCGTATATCGAGCAGTACTTC. This encodes CASSSGQGAYIEQYF.

This chain joins TRBV5-1 and TRBJ2-1; perhaps TRBD2 as D (6 bases). The length of the CDR3 is 16 residues. Looked up from germline, CDR1 is SGHRS and CDR2 is YFSETQ. V was cut by 2 bases and J by 7 bases, with 19 bases left in between. In nucleotides, the CDR3 is TGCGCCAGCAGCTTTAACGGGCGGGGCCGGGGGAATGAGCAGTTCTTC. Its translation is CASSFNGRGRGNEQFF.

As DNA, the CDR3 is TGTGCCAGTAGTATAGCTAGCGGGGAATACAATGAGCAGTTCTTC. It specifies CASSIASGEYNEQFF. The chain recombines TRBV19 with TRBJ2-1, with 9 bases lining up with TRBD2. Germline CDR1 reads LNHDA; CDR2 reads SQIVND (reference sequence). This CDR3 is built from 15 residues. With V trimmed by 1 base and J by 4 bases, 2 bases remained unmatched.

The CDR3 spells CASSLGPPTETQYF. The CDR3 nucleotides are TGCGCCAGCAGCTTGGGACCTCCGACGGAGACCCAGTACTTC. The V gene is TRBV5-1, the J gene TRBJ2-5; no firm D call. The germline CDR1 and CDR2 sequences are SGHRS and YFSETQ. The CDR3 runs to 14 residues. The germline V and J ends were trimmed by 0 bases and 5 bases, with 11 bases remaining between them.

This clone has just a few counts. The genes are TRBV7-2 and TRBJ1-1; a possible D gene is TRBD1 (6 bases). This CDR3 spans 14 amino acids. V dropped 5 bases and J dropped 5 bases, with 15 bases sitting between them. CDR1 is SGHTA and CDR2 is FQGNSA in the germline V gene. Here the CDR3 DNA reads TGTGCCAGCAGCCTCTCGGGCAGGGGAACTGAAGCTTTCTTT. As protein: CASSLSGRGTEAFF.

The chain recombines TRBV2 with TRBJ2-2; 10 positions match TRBD2. CDR1 is SNHLY, CDR2 FYNNEI, per germline. The V segment lost 6 bases and the J segment 7 bases; nucleotides outside the gene matches: 5. This CDR3 is built from 14 residues. As DNA, the CDR3 is TGTGCCAGCAGACTAGCGGGATTCCTCGGGGAGCTGTTTTTT. It specifies CASRLAGFLGELFF.

J is TRBJ1-1 and V is TRBV2; maybe TRBD1 (6 bases). This CDR3 is 14 amino acids long. CDR1 is SNHLY, CDR2 FYNNEI, per germline. V lost 6 bases and J 1 base, leaving 12 bases between the germline ends. The CDR3 reads CASRERTANTEAFF. The CDR3 DNA reads TGTGCCAGCAGGGAAAGGACAGCGAACACTGAAGCTTTCTTT.

The CDR3 reads CASSAPPRLLAGGPYNEQFF. CDR3 DNA sequence: TGTGCCAGTAGTGCTCCACCAAGACTTCTAGCGGGAGGGCCCTACAATGAGCAGTTCTTC. This chain links TRBV19 with TRBJ2-1; 12 nucleotides agree with TRBD2. The germline V gene has CDR1 LNHDA and CDR2 SQIVND (reference sequence). This CDR3 has 20 residues. The V and J ends lost 5 bases and 2 bases, in that order; junction bases with no gene match: 16. The full variable domain, in which reference TRBV19 and TRBJ2-1 provide the parts outside the CDR3, is DGGITQSPKYLFRKEGQNVTLSCEQNLNHDAMYWYRQDPGQGLRLIYYSQIVNDFQKGDIAEGYSVSREKKESFPLTVTSAQKNPTAFYLCASSAPPRLLAGGPYNEQFFGPGTRLTVL.

The V call is TRBV6-6, the J call TRBJ1-2, with D uncertain. CDR3 length equals 13 residues. The germline V gene has CDR1 MNHNY and CDR2 SVGAGI (reference sequence). V lost 4 bases and J lost 4, with 10 bases in between. The DNA of the CDR3 is TGTGCCAGCAGTTTGGACGCCCGCTATGGCTACACCTTC. Translation: CASSLDARYGYTF.

V gene TRBV19 combines with J gene TRBJ2-5, with D maybe TRBD2 (5 bases). CDR3 size: 14 residues. V lost 5 bases, J lost 5 bases, and 15 bases lay in between. Germline-derived CDR1 and CDR2 are LNHDA and SQIVND (reference sequence). The CDR3 is CASSLGEWEETQYF. The DNA for the CDR3 is TGTGCCAGTAGTCTCGGTGAATGGGAGGAGACCCAGTACTTC. The full variable domain, in which reference TRBV19 and TRBJ2-5 provide the parts outside the CDR3, is DGGITQSPKYLFRKEGQNVTLSCEQNLNHDAMYWYRQDPGQGLRLIYYSQIVNDFQKGDIAEGYSVSREKKESFPLTVTSAQKNPTAFYLCASSLGEWEETQYFGPGTRLLVL.

The CDR3 bases are TGTGCCAGTAGTATAGATGTAACGCCAACTTTCTTT. Protein: CASSIDVTPTFF. The chain has TRBV19 and TRBJ1-1; no clear D. The germline V and J ends were trimmed by 0 bases and 12 bases, with 11 bases remaining between them. Germline V gene data show CDR1 as LNHDA and CDR2 as SQIVND (reference sequence). The CDR3 length is 12 residues.

The chain has TRBV21-1 and TRBJ1-1; whether TRBD1, the table's D call, matches the DNA was not checked. TRBV21-1 is labeled a pseudogene. CDR3 length equals 20 residues. CDR3 sequence (DNA): TGTGCCAGGCTGGAGTCGGGGGACTGCCTAATGGACAGGGCCCCCACTGAAGCTTTCTTT. Its translation: CARLESGDCLMDRAPTEAFF.

The rearrangement joins TRBV7-3 to TRBJ1-6; a possible D gene is TRBD1 (6 bases). This CDR3 comprises 16 residues. Trimming left V 1 base short and J 8 bases short, with 15 bases between. Germline CDR1 is SGHTA and CDR2 is FQGTGA. Here the CDR3 DNA reads TGTGCCAGCAGCTTAAATGGCAGGGGAAGCGATTCACCCCTCCACTTT. Amino acid sequence: CASSLNGRGSDSPLHF.

V usage is TRBV7-3 and J usage is TRBJ1-1, with a possible D match to TRBD1 (5 bases). The CDR3 length is 14 residues. The germline V gene encodes CDR1 SGHTA and CDR2 FQGTGA. The V gene lost 5 bases and the J gene lost 6 bases, with 16 bases spanning the gap. CDR3 nucleotide sequence: TGTGCCAGCAGCCGCAATCCAGGGTTGGCTGAAGCTTTCTTT. Amino acids: CASSRNPGLAEAFF.

The V call is TRBV5-1, the J call TRBJ2-7, with D unclear. This CDR3 region has 15 residues. The germline gives CDR1 SGHRS, CDR2 YFSETQ. The V end was cut by 6 bases, the J end by 2 bases, with 18 bases between. The CDR3 loop reads CASKPRSQTTYEQYF. For the CDR3, the DNA is TGCGCCAGCAAGCCCCGAAGTCAGACAACCTACGAGCAGTACTTC.

This clone was recorded once. The chain uses TRBV6-1 and TRBJ2-3; 7 bases line up with TRBD2. The CDR3 extends over 15 amino acids. Per germline, CDR1 MNHNS and CDR2 SASEGT. Losses at the gene ends were 3 bases for V and 4 bases for J; bases not matched to a gene: 7. CDR3 nucleotides: TGTGCCAGCAGTGATAGGCGGGGGAGTGCAGATACGCAGTATTTT. This translates into CASSDRRGSADTQYF.